Included here is one T cell receptor (beta chain) sequence, with context. The antigen remains undetermined. The data belong to a study of cytomegalovirus exposure and HLA in healthy donors. For the study at large: Samples from HLA-typed donors yielded about 85 million unique TCRs in an early data release. Regarding the study as a whole: Equally common other TCR beta chains were less clonally expanded than HLA-associated ones, a later analysis found. In a later analysis, V- and J-gene trimming of beta chains associated with a DCLRE1C missense variant, replicated independently.

This cohort consisted of healthy bone marrow donors. Germline CDR1 and CDR2: MGHRA and YSYEKL. The CDR3 is 13 amino acids. V was shortened by 0 bases and J by 7 bases, with 6 bases between the two germline ends. Researchers ran the PCR with 60 Vbeta and 13 Jbeta primers. The method was immunoSEQ multiplex PCR; TCRdb's version includes in-frame clones alone and lacks a portion of them. The sample spans roughly 100,000 clones; the ten largest clones claim 3.5%. This receptor was obtained from a man aged 40-50 years in good health and CMV-seronegative. The J gene is TRBJ2-2, the V gene TRBV4-1; D is perhaps TRBD2 (5 bases). Sample: PBMCs. CDR3 residues: CASSQEEGGELFF. The CDR3 DNA sequence: TGCGCCAGCAGCCAAGAAGAGGGCGGGGAGCTGTTTTTT.